This TCR beta chain was sequenced during a study of T cell responses to AZD1222 COVID-19 vaccine listed by TCRdb under 2021. The study in broad terms: A total of just over 230 trial participants underwent TCR sequencing, of whom 207 received two doses of AZD1222 and about 25 received two doses of the MenACWY control vaccine. Enrollment into the trials was organized by age into subgroups of 18-55, 56-69 and 70-plus years, and those subgroups contained approximately 150, 30 and 60 TCR-sequenced participants, respectively.

With respect to this clone: What antigen it recognizes has not been identified. Base qualities are missing; no much larger clone stands one base away.

The CDR3 regions of human TCRbeta chains were analyzed by immunosequencing. The published analysis was carried out like this. TCRs in the repertoires were matched against a reference library of SARS-CoV-2-specific TCRs that had been generated with the MIRA antigen-specificity platform. Breadth was defined as the fraction of unique TCRs that were SARS-CoV-2-associated. Depth was defined as the fraction of total T cells that were SARS-CoV-2-associated. Using the MIRA data, each spike-specific TCR was assigned both to the spike region to which the TCR was reactive and to a CD4 or CD8 class. Log10-transformed breadth and depth values were compared by one-way ANOVA with Sidak's multiple comparisons tests. TCRdb retrieved this table from immuneACCESS and kept in-frame rearrangements only. Not all clones are present; in checked studies, unresolved V genes account for under half, and no reason is known for the remainder. For V, J and clone size, that table is used; D and trimming come from the DNA. The sample yields roughly 130,000 clones; 88% were counted once. The leading ten clones occupy around 20% of the sample.

The paper's findings and limits, for the study overall: Reportedly, close to half of the unique spike-specific TCRs recognized epitopes lying outside the regions that are mutated in the B.1.351 and B.1.1.7 variants. Participants were mostly white British and included more females than males, and it was suggested by the authors that clonal diversity may have been underestimated. Conclusions about previously exposed vaccinees were limited because only six AZD1222 recipients were SARS-CoV-2 seropositive at baseline. After two AZD1222 doses, both the breadth and the depth of spike-specific TCRs were significantly higher than at day 0 and than in MenACWY recipients. Vaccine-associated CD4 TCRs spanned the whole spike protein, with dominant responses in regions 160-218 and 743-854. Because no samples from the day 14 peak response were available, repertoires could be characterized only after the peak T cell response. In the small 56-69-year group, the increase in depth fell short of significance, most likely because of low power.

CDR3 length: 15 amino acids, cysteine to phenylalanine. Only CDR3 DNA is held: 45 bases, read in frame from base 1. Looking up the germline V gene yields CDR1 MDHEN and CDR2 SYDVKM. Between the V and J ends, shortened by 2 bases and 0 bases respectively, the junction contains 11 bases. The time point label, read with the paper, signifies: baseline before first vaccination. The sample's treatment or condition, from its label and the paper: meningococcal conjugate vaccine given as trial control. Vaccinee samples came from UK trials COV001 and COV002, including a single-blind randomized controlled phase 2/3 trial of AZD1222 (ChAdOx1 nCoV-19) in healthy adults. For TCRbeta chain sequencing, PBMC samples from trial participants were taken at day 0 and at day 28 after the second dose.

This sequence uses TRBV28 and TRBJ2-7; too little of a D gene remains to name it. The TCR was taken from an adult in good health. Sequenced material: peripheral blood, taken on day 0 of MenACWY control vaccination. The DNA sequence follows: TGTGCCAGCAGTTTAGCAGCGCCCACCTCCTACGAGCAGTACTTC. Translated, this is CASSLAAPTSYEQYF.